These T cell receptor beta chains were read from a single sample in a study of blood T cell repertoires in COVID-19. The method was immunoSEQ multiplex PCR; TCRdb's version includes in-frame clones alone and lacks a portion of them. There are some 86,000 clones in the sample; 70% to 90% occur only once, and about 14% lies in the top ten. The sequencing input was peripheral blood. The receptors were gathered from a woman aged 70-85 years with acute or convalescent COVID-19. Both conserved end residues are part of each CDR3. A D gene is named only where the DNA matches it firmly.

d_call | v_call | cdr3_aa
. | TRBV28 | CASRNSGSSYNSPLHF
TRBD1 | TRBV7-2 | CASSLNPGQVNEKLFF
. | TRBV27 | CASSLFPSTDTQYF
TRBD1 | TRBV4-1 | CASSPGTGGGQETQYF
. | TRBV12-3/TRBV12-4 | CASSFGGWVYTF
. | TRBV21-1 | CASSKGPPGTGGLLGGYTF
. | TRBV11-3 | CASSLEAAPNYVGTQYF
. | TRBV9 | CASSVLWETNTGELFF
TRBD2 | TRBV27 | CASSSPASGGANVLTF
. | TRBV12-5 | CASGLDWSSEAFF
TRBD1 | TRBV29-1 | CSVDLYGTGPYNEQFF
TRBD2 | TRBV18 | CASPTQASGRFDEQFF
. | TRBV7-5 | CARSLMRWGELFF
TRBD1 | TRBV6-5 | CASSIDRVGTDTQYF
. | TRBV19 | CASSIDLERGQPQHF
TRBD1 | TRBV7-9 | CASSSTGDRFTAFF
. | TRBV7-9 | CASSLGQTITGELFF
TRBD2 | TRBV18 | CASSAGTRSRGELFF
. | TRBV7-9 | CASSLADRNTGELFF
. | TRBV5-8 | CASSLWSQPQHF
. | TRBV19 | CASSIEANQPQHF
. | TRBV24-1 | CATSEPGSGLDTQYF
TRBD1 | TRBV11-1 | CASSRDRGTEAFF
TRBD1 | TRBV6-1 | CASSEVGGGQGAPNYGYTF
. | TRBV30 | CAWTATNEKLFF
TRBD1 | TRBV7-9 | CASSLGLDRGADTQYF
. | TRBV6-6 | CASSSSGAQPQHF
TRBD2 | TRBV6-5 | CASSYGGRFGTDTQYF
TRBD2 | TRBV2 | CASSDLRLAGDEQFF
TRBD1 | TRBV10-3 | CAISGGPRQGYGYTF
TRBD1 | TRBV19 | CASSPGTGAFMSSPLHF
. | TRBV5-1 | CASSFSRTQLTDTQYF
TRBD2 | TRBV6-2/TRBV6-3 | CASSTGTSVTGELFF
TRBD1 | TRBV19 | CASSHTGASTDTQYF
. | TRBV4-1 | CASSQDRGSNQPQHF
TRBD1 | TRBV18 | CASSQADRGLYGYTF
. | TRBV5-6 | CASSLRSGTDTQYF
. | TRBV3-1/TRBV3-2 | CASSPSDIGELFF